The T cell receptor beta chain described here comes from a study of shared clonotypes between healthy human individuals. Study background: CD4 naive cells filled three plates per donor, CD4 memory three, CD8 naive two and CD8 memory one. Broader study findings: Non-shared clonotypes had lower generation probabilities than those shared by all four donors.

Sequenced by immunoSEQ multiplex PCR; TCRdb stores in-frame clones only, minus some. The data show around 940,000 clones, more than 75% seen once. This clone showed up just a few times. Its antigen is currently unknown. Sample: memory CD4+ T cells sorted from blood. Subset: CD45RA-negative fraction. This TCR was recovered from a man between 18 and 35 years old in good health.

The CDR3 nucleotides read TGTGCCTGGAGTGTACCCGACACTGAAGCTTTCTTT. Protein: CAWSVPDTEAFF. The chain couples TRBV30 to TRBJ1-1; D gene unclear. This CDR3 spans 12 amino acids. With 0 bases removed from V and 3 bases from J, the gap between germline ends came to 5 bases. Germline CDR1 is GTSNPN and CDR2 is SVGIG (reference sequence).